The rows below give T cell receptor beta chains drawn from one sample of a study of blood T cell repertoires in COVID-19. TCRdb's table, derived via immunoSEQ multiplex PCR, lists solely in-frame clones and lacks some. The sample carries 150,000 to 200,000 clones, over 65% recorded once. Sequenced sample: peripheral blood. These receptors were obtained from a person aged 65-85 years with COVID-19, enrolled during active disease. CDR3s include the opening cysteine and the closing phenylalanine or tryptophan. A D gene is named only where the DNA matches it firmly. Where a row states a size, it is once, few, many or the class of an expanded clone; other rows omit it.

abundance | j_gene | d_gene | v_gene | CDR3nt | CDR3aa
- | TRBJ2-1 | - | TRBV19 | TGTGCCAGTAGTATTGGAGGAGGGGACAATGAGCAGTTCTTC | CASSIGGGDNEQFF
- | TRBJ1-2 | - | TRBV6-5 | TGTGCCAGCAGCAGGGTGGGCTATGGCTACACCTTC | CASSRVGYGYTF
- | TRBJ1-1 | - | TRBV28 | TGTGCCAGCAGTTTCCCACTTGACAGTGTAGGCACTGAAGCTTTCTTT | CASSFPLDSVGTEAFF
- | TRBJ2-2 | TRBD1 | TRBV11-3 | TGTGCCAGCAGCTCGCGGGCGGGGACAGGGGGAATAAACACCGGGGAGCTGTTTTTT | CASSSRAGTGGINTGELFF
- | TRBJ1-4 | - | TRBV25-1 | TGTGCCAGCAGTTTTACAGGGACCGTGGGGTATGAAAAACTGTTTTTT | CASSFTGTVGYEKLFF
- | TRBJ2-5 | TRBD1 | TRBV14 | TGTGCCAGCAGCCAAGTATCAGGGGGCTTGGAGACCCAGTACTTC | CASSQVSGGLETQYF
- | TRBJ1-1 | - | TRBV5-1 | TGCGCCAGCAGCAGACAGCTGAACACTGAAGCTTTCTTT | CASSRQLNTEAFF
once | TRBJ1-4 | TRBD1 | TRBV10-1 | TGCGCCAGCAGTCAAAGACAGGGGCGTTTTGAAAAACTGTTTTTT | CASSQRQGRFEKLFF
- | TRBJ2-7 | TRBD2 | TRBV4-1 | TGCGCCAGCAGCCAAGTAGGACTAGCGGGGGGCCCTGGGGTACGCTACGAGCAGTACTTC | CASSQVGLAGGPGVRYEQYF
- | TRBJ2-4 | - | TRBV19 | TGTGCCAGTAGTATAGCTGGAACATCCCTAGCCATTCAGTACTTC | CASSIAGTSLAIQYF
- | TRBJ2-7 | - | TRBV21-1 | TGTGCCAGCTTGGGACAGGGGACCCACGAGCAGTACTTC | CASLGQGTHEQYF
- | TRBJ1-1 | TRBD1 | TRBV18 | TGTGCCAGCTCACCCGGGGCGGCAGGGGGTATGAACACTGAAGCTTTCTTT | CASSPGAAGGMNTEAFF
- | TRBJ2-1 | TRBD1 | TRBV9 | TGTGCCAGCAGCGCCGACAGGGGGCTTTTCGATGAGCAGTTCTTC | CASSADRGLFDEQFF
once | TRBJ1-3 | - | TRBV28 | TGTGCCAGCACCAAGGGGGGAAACACCATATATTTT | CASTKGGNTIYF
- | TRBJ2-1 | TRBD2 | TRBV15 | TGTGCCACCAGCAGAGAGAGGACTAGCGGGAGAAATGAGCAGTTCTTC | CATSRERTSGRNEQFF
- | TRBJ2-7 | - | TRBV3-1/TRBV3-2 | TGTGCCAGCAGCGCCATCGGGGTTAGCTCCTACGAGCAGTACTTC | CASSAIGVSSYEQYF
- | TRBJ2-4 | TRBD1 | TRBV7-2 | TGTGCCAGCAGCGAGGACAGGCGAATAGCCAAAAACATTCAGTACTTC | CASSEDRRIAKNIQYF
once | TRBJ1-1 | - | TRBV5-5 | TGTGCCAGCAGCATAACAGGGAGATCAAGCCAGGCTGAAGCTTTCTTT | CASSITGRSSQAEAFF
- | TRBJ2-5 | - | TRBV21-1 | TGTGCCAGCAGCAATGGTCGACAGGGGGAGGGTGAGACCCAGTACTTC | CASSNGRQGEGETQYF
once | TRBJ2-1 | TRBD2 | TRBV28 | TGTGCCAGCAGTTTATACGGACTAGAATACAATGAGCAGTTCTTC | CASSLYGLEYNEQFF
- | TRBJ2-3 | - | TRBV10-3 | TGTGCCATCAACCCAGGGGCTAGCACAGATACGCAGTATTTT | CAINPGASTDTQYF
few | TRBJ1-2 | - | TRBV12-3/TRBV12-4 | TGTGCCAGCAGTTTGGGAGGGGCGGTTGGCTACACCTTC | CASSLGGAVGYTF
- | TRBJ1-1 | TRBD1 | TRBV10-3 | TGTGCCATCAGTGAGACCCAATTGACAGGGCTGGGAGAAGCTTTCTTT | CAISETQLTGLGEAFF
- | TRBJ2-1 | TRBD1 | TRBV19 | TGTGCCAGTAGTCCTCGGACAGGGGGCATCGATGAGCAGTTCTTC | CASSPRTGGIDEQFF
- | TRBJ2-7 | TRBD1 | TRBV10-3 | TGTGCCATCGGGAAGGGGGCATTCGACGAGCAGTACTTC | CAIGKGAFDEQYF
- | TRBJ2-5 | TRBD2 | TRBV7-6 | TGTGCCAGCAGCTTAGAAGCGGGGGGACCTCAAGAGACCCAGTACTTC | CASSLEAGGPQETQYF